This TCR beta chain was recorded in a study of T cell responses to AZD1222 COVID-19 vaccine. CDR1 is MNHEY and CDR2 is SMNVEV in the germline V gene (reference sequence). Both ends counted, the CDR3 spans 14 residues. Method: immunoSEQ multiplex PCR; TCRdb's copy keeps in-frame clones and lacks some. The repertoire holds over 45,000 clones, with 80% to 90% as singletons. Notes on this clone: The limits of the CDR3 on the DNA are not certain, so only TCRdb's listed CDR3 is given.

The receptor's source is an adult in good health. The sequenced sample was peripheral blood, obtained on day 0 of AZD1222 vaccination. V gene TRBV27 combines with J gene TRBJ1-4. This CDR3 is CASSSGRAREKLFF.